This T cell receptor beta chain was documented in a study of radiotherapy plus CTLA-4 blockade in lung cancer. Overall study: Overall, around 18% of patients showed an objective response, while approximately 30% attained disease control.

Lung cancer patients with chemo-refractory metastatic non-small-cell disease were given focal radiation plus CTLA-4 blockade with ipilimumab. As concerns this clone: Its antigen remains unknown.

The assay was immunoSEQ multiplex PCR, and TCRdb's table has in-frame clones only and misses some. The top ten clones hold approximately 3.3% of a sample with about 48,000 clones, about 81% of them seen once. Study results and caveats: Clones of tumor-derived TCRs expanded in blood after radiotherapy plus ipilimumab.

CDR3 size: 15 residues. After removal of 0 bases from V and 4 bases from J, the junction contained 5 bases not matched to a gene. Germline V gene data show CDR1 as SGHNT and CDR2 as YYREEE (reference sequence). The sample was peripheral blood, taken from a patient treated with radiotherapy plus ipilimumab. V is TRBV5-4 and J is TRBJ2-7; 9 bases are a match to TRBD2. The sequence was obtained from a human donor with non-small cell lung cancer who had stable disease on radiotherapy plus ipilimumab. The CDR3 region is CASSLDASGIYEQYF. The CDR3 DNA follows: TGTGCCAGCAGCTTGGATGCTAGCGGGATTTACGAGCAGTACTTC.